Listed below are T cell receptor beta chains from one sample, sequenced in a study of cytomegalovirus exposure and HLA in healthy donors. Repertoires were generated with immunoSEQ multiplex PCR, while TCRdb's copy carries only in-frame clones and drops some. The sample includes more than 65,000 clones, about four fifths of them seen just once. The sequencing input was PBMCs. The receptors come from a man aged 18 to 29 in good health and CMV-seronegative. Both conserved end residues are part of each CDR3. Clone size is not always given. Where it is, it says once, few, many or a class for expanded clones.

few	TRBV6-6	TRBJ2-7	CASSYSRDRSYEQYF
once	TRBV28	TRBJ1-1	CASSFGENTEAFF
-	TRBV12-2	TRBJ2-1	CASRQAGVPHNEQFF
-	TRBV7-2	TRBJ1-1	CASSPRTGGTEAFF
once	TRBV5-4	TRBJ1-1	CASSGQGRNTEAFF
-	TRBV11-3	TRBJ2-3	CASSLKGAPTDTQYF
once	TRBV27	TRBJ2-5	CASSLRGLETQYF
-	TRBV6-6	TRBJ1-1	CASSRDSKNTEAFF
-	TRBV5-1	TRBJ1-1	CASSDWDRKNTEAFF
-	TRBV4-2	TRBJ2-1	CASSLRGSSYNEQFF
-	TRBV4-3	TRBJ2-1	CASSQRTESTYNEQFF
once	TRBV4-1	TRBJ1-1	CASSQDGVEAFF
once	TRBV5-1	TRBJ1-1	CASSLQQRAAAFF
-	TRBV7-3	TRBJ2-1	CASSLTPGVVSNEQFF
-	TRBV7-3	TRBJ2-2	CASSFAGTGDTGELFF
-	TRBV30	TRBJ1-1	CAWSTGTGPNTEAFF
-	TRBV7-2	TRBJ1-5	CASSYRGDQPQHF
-	TRBV9	TRBJ1-1	CASSVVPGQNTEAFF
-	TRBV9	TRBJ2-3	CASSFGRNTDTQYF
once	TRBV28	TRBJ2-3	CASSLAADTQYF
-	TRBV5-6	TRBJ2-2	CASSPRQGARNTGELFF